These 8 T cell receptor beta chains were sequenced from one sample in a study of T cell responses to AZD1222 COVID-19 vaccine. The protocol was immunoSEQ multiplex PCR, while the TCRdb copy is restricted to in-frame clones and leaves out a portion. The data contain some 99,000 clones, 91% of them singletons. This material consisted of peripheral blood, taken on day 0 of AZD1222 vaccination. The receptors come from an adult in good health.

The DNA of the CDR3 is TGTGCCAGCAGCATAGCCAACTATGGCTACACCTTC. As protein: CASSIANYGYTF. The chain is built from TRBV11-2 and TRBJ1-2; D remains unclear. With 5 bases removed from V and 2 bases from J, the gap between germline ends came to 6 bases. Germline lookup yields CDR1 SGHAT and CDR2 FQNNGV. CDR3 length: 12 residues. The variable domain in full, completed from reference TRBV11-2 and TRBJ1-2, reads EAGVAQSPRYKIIEKRQSVAFWCNPISGHATLYWYQQILGQGPKLLIQFQNNGVVDDSQLPKDRFSAERLKGVDSTLKIQPAKLEDSAVYLCASSIANYGYTFGSGTRLTVV.

This sequence joins TRBV9 and TRBJ1-1; a weak D match, TRBD1 (6 bases). The germline CDR1 and CDR2 sequences are SGDLS and YYNGEE. V lost 2 bases and J 7 bases, leaving 15 bases between the germline ends. This CDR3 has 14 residues. The CDR3 protein is CASSVRGGRDEAFF. CDR3 coding DNA: TGTGCCAGCAGCGTGAGAGGGGGGAGGGATGAAGCTTTCTTT. Full variable domain (outside the CDR3, taken from reference TRBV9 and TRBJ1-1): DSGVTQTPKHLITATGQRVTLRCSPRSGDLSVYWYQQSLDQGLQFLIQYYNGEERAKGNILERFSAQQFPDLHSELNLSSLELGDSALYFCASSVRGGRDEAFFGQGTRLTVV.

The rearrangement links TRBV7-6 to TRBJ1-1, with D tentatively TRBD1 (6 bases). The CDR3 spans 14 residues. Trimming stripped 5 bases from V and 1 base from J, with 11 bases between. Germline V gene lookup returns CDR1 SGHVS and CDR2 FNYEAQ. CDR3 in amino acids: CASSQTGTNTEAFF. The CDR3 bases are TGTGCCAGCAGCCAGACAGGTACGAACACTGAAGCTTTCTTT. The variable domain in full, completed from reference TRBV7-6 and TRBJ1-1, reads GAGVSQSPRYKVTKRGQDVALRCDPISGHVSLYWYRQALGQGPEFLTYFNYEAQQDKSGLPNDRFSAERPEGSISTLTIQRTEQRDSAMYRCASSQTGTNTEAFFGQGTRLTVV.

The chain has TRBV15 and TRBJ1-1; no clear D gene. This CDR3 is built from 13 residues. Trimming removed 0 bases from V and 5 bases from J, with 7 bases in between. Germline assignment: CDR1 LNHNV and CDR2 YYDKDF (reference sequence). CDR3 protein: CATSRDGETEAFF. Here the CDR3 DNA reads TGTGCCACCAGCAGAGATGGGGAGACTGAAGCTTTCTTT.

The J gene is TRBJ2-1, the V gene TRBV19, with 7 bases identical to TRBD1. Germline loops: CDR1 LNHDA, CDR2 SQIVND (reference sequence). The CDR3 covers 13 residues. V lost 9 bases, J lost 8 bases, and 10 bases stayed unmatched. Here the CDR3 reads CASKRGGLDEQFF. CDR3 nucleotide sequence: TGTGCCAGCAAGAGAGGGGGCCTCGATGAGCAGTTCTTC.

The chain joins TRBV5-4 to TRBJ1-2; 9 bases are a match to TRBD1. The CDR3 spans 16 residues. The germline V gene has CDR1 SGHNT and CDR2 YYREEE (reference sequence). Trimming cost V 4 bases and J 4 bases; bases outside gene matches: 11. The CDR3 coding sequence is TGTGCCAGCAGCCGATCGGGGGACAGGGCGAGCTATGGCTACACCTTC. It is translated as CASSRSGDRASYGYTF.

The CDR3 here is CASLYVVAFF. CDR3 DNA: TGTGCCAGCCTCTATGTAGTAGCTTTCTTT. The chain recombines TRBV2 with TRBJ1-1, with no clear D. V gave up 8 bases and J gave up 10 bases, with 11 bases separating them. The CDR3 loop spans 10 amino acids. Germline V CDR1 and CDR2: SNHLY, FYNNEI.

This clone was counted once. V gene TRBV10-1 combines with J gene TRBJ1-1; 7 nucleotides agree with TRBD1. Germline V gives CDR1 WNHNN, CDR2 SYGVQD (reference sequence). V gave up 4 bases and J gave up 3 bases; unmatched junction bases: 8. The CDR3 is 15 residues long. As DNA, the CDR3 is TGCGCCAGCAGTGTTAGGGACAGTTGGGACACTGAAGCTTTCTTT. Translation gives CASSVRDSWDTEAFF.